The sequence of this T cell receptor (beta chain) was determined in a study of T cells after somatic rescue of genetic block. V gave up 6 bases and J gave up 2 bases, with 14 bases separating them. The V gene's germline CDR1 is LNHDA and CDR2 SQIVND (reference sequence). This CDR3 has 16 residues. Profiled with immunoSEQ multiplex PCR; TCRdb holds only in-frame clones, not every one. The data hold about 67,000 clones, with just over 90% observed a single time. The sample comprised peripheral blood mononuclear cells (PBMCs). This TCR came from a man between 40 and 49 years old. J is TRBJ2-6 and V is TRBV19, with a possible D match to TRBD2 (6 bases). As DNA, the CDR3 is TGTGCCAGTAGGAATTACGGAGGGGCTGGGGCCAACGTCCTGACTTTC. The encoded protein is CASRNYGGAGANVLTF.